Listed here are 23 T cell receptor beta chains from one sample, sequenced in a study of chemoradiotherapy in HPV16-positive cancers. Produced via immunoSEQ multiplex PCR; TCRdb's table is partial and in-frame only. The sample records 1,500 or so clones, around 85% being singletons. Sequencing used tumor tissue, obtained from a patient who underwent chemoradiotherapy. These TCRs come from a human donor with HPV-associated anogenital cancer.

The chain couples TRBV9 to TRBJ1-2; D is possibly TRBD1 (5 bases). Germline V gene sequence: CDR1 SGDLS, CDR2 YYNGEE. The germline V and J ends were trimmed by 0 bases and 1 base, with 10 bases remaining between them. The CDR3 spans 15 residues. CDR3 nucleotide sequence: TGTGCCAGCAGCGTAGGGACGAGGGGTAACTATGGCTACACCTTC. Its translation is CASSVGTRGNYGYTF.

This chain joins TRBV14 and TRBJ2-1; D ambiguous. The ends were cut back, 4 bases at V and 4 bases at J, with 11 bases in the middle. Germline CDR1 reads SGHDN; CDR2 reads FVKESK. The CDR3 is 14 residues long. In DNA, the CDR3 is TGTGCCAGCAGCCGGGAAGGCCGGTACAATGAGCAGTTCTTC. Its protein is CASSREGRYNEQFF.

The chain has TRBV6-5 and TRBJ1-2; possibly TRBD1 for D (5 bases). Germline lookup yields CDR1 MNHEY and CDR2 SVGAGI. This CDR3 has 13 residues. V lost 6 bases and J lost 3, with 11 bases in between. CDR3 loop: CASRPLTDYGYTF. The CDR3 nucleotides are TGTGCCAGCAGACCCTTGACAGACTATGGCTACACCTTC.

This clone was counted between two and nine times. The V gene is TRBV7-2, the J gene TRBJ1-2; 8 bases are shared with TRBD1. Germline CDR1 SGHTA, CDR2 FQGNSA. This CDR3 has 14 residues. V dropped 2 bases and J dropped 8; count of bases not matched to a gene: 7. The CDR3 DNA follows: TGTGCCAGCAGCTTATATGGCAGGGGGCAAGGCTACACCTTC. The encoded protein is CASSLYGRGQGYTF.

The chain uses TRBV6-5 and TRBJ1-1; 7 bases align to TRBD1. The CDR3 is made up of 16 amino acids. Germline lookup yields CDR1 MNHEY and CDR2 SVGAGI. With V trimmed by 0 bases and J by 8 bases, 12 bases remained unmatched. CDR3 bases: TGTGCCAGCAGTTACTCACGGACAGGAGGGCTGGTAGAAGCTTTCTTT. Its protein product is CASSYSRTGGLVEAFF.

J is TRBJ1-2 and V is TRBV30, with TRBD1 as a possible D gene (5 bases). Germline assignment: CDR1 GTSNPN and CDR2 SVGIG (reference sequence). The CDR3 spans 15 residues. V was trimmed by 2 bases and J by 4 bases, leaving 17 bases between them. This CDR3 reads CAWSSAGTGRYGYTF. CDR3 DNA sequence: TGTGCCTGGAGTTCGGCCGGGACGGGACGCTATGGCTACACCTTC.

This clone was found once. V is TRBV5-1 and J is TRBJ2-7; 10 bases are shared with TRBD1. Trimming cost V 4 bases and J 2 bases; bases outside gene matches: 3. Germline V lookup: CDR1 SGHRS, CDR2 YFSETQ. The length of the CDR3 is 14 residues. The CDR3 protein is CASSTGTGAYEQYV. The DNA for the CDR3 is TGCGCCAGCAGCACCGGGACAGGGGCCTACGAGCAGTACGTC.

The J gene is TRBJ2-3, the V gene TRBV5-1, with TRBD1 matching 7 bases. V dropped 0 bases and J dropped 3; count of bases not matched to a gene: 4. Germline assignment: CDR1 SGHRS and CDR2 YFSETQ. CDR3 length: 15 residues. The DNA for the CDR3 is TGCGCCAGCAGCTTGGAAGGGGGCGCGACAGATACGCAGTATTTT. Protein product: CASSLEGGATDTQYF. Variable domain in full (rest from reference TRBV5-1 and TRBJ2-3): KAGVTQTPRYLIKTRGQQVTLSCSPISGHRSVSWYQQTPGQGLQFLFEYFSETQRNKGNFPGRFSGRQFSNSRSEMNVSTLELGDSALYLCASSLEGGATDTQYFGPGTRLTVL.

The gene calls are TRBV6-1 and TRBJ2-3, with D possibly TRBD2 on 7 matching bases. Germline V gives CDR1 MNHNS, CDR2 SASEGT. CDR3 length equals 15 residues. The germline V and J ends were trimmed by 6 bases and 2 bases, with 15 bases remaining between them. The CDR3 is CASRRGTTNTDTQYF. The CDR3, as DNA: TGTGCCAGCAGGAGGGGGACTACTAACACAGATACGCAGTATTTT.

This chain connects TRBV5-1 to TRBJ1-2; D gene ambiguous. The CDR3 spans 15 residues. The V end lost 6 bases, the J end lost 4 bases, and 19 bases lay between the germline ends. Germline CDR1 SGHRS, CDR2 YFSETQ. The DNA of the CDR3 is TGCGCCAGCACGGGCGACATGAAGGACCGCTATGGCTACACCTTC. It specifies CASTGDMKDRYGYTF.

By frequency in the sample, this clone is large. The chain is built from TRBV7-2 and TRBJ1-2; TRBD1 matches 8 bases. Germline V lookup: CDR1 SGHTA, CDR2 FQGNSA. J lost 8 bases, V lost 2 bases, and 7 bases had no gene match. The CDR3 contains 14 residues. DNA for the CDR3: TGTGCCAGCAGCTTAACGGGCAGGGGGCAGGGCTACACCTTC. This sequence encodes CASSLTGRGQGYTF.

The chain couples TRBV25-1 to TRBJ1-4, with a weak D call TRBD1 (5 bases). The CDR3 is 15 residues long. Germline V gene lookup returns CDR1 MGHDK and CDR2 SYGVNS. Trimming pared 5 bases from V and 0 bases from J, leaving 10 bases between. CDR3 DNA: TGTGCCAGCAGTAGGGGAGACTCAACTAATGAAAAACTGTTTTTT. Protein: CASSRGDSTNEKLFF.

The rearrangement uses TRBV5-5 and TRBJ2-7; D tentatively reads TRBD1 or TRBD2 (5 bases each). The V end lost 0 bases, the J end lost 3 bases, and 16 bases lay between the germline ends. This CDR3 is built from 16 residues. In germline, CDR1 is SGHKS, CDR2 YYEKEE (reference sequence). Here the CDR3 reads CASSLADRGSYYEQYF. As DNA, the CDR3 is TGTGCCAGCAGCTTGGCCGACCGGGGCAGCTACTACGAGCAGTACTTC.

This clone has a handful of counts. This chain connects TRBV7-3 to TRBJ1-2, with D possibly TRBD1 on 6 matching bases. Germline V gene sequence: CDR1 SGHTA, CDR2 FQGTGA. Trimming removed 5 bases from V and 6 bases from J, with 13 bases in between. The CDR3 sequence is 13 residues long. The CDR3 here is CASSQDQGHGYTF. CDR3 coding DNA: TGTGCCAGCAGCCAAGACCAGGGGCATGGCTACACCTTC.

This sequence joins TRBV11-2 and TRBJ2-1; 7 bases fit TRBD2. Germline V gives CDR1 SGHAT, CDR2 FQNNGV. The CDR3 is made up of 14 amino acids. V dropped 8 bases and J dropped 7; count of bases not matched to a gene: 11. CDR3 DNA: TGTGCCAGCGGCGGGGGAATAAACCGAAATGAGCAGTTCTTC. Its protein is CASGGGINRNEQFF.

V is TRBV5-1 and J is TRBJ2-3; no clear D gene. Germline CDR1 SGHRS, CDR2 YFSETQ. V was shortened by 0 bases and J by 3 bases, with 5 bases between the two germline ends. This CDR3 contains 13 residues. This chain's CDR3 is CASSLEVTDTQYF. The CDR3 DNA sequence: TGCGCCAGCAGCTTGGAGGTGACAGATACGCAGTATTTT.

The CDR3 DNA sequence: TGTGCCAGCAGCCCAACGCCAGGGAACTACAATGAGCAGTTCTTC. It yields the protein CASSPTPGNYNEQFF. The chain joins TRBV7-2 to TRBJ2-1; weak D call: TRBD1 (5 bases). The CDR3 contains 15 residues. V lost 5 bases to trimming and J lost 3 bases, with 14 bases between them. Germline loops: CDR1 SGHTA, CDR2 FQGNSA.

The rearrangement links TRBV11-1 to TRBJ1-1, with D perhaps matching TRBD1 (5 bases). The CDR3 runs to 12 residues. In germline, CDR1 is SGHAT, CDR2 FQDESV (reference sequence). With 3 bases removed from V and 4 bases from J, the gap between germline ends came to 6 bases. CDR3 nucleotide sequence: TGTGCCAGCAGCTTTGGGGGCACTGAAGCTTTCTTT. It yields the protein CASSFGGTEAFF.

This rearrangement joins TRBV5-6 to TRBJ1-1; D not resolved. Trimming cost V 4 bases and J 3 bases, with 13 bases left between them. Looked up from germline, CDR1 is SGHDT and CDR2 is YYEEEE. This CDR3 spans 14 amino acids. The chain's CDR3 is CASSQPGKDTEAFF. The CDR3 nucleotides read TGTGCCAGCAGCCAACCAGGCAAGGACACTGAAGCTTTCTTT.

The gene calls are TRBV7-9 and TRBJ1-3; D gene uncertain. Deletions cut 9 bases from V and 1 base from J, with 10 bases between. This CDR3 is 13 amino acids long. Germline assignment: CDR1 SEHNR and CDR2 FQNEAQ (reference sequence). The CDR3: CASLKLSGNTIYF. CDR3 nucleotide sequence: TGTGCCAGTTTAAAGCTTTCTGGAAACACCATATATTTT.

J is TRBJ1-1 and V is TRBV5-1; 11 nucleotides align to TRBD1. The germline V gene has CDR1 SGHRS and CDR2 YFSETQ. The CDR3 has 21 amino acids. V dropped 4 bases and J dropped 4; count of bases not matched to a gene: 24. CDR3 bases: TGCGCCAGCAGCGCGAAGGGGACAGGGGGTGAGGGGGGATCTCTGAGCACTGAAGCTTTCTTT. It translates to CASSAKGTGGEGGSLSTEAFF.

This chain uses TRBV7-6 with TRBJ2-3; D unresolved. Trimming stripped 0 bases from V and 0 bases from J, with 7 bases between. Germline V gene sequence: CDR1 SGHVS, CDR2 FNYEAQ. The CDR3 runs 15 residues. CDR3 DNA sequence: TGTGCCAGCAGCTTAGCCGGTGCTAGCACAGATACGCAGTATTTT. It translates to CASSLAGASTDTQYF.

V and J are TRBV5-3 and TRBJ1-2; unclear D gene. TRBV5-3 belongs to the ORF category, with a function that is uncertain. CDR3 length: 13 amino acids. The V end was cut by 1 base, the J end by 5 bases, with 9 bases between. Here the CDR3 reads CARSLSTFYGYTF. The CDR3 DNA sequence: TGTGCCAGAAGCTTGTCGACTTTTTATGGCTACACCTTC.